Below, 14 T cell receptor beta chains from the same sample are listed, as sequenced in a study of blood T cell repertoires in COVID-19. Here immunoSEQ multiplex PCR was the method, and the copy in TCRdb shows in-frame clones only, minus some. The sample lists 250,000 to 300,000 clones, nearly 90% occurring once. Sequencing input: peripheral blood. These receptors were obtained from a woman aged 55-69 years with COVID-19, enrolled during active disease.

Details on this clone: Sequence at one end of the junction differs from germline and may be a read error. The chain combines TRBV7-2 with TRBJ1-6, with D unclear. CDR1 and CDR2 (germline): SGHTA, FQGNSA. The CDR3 covers 15 residues. CDR3 region: CASSLDVSYNSPLHF. In DNA form, the CDR3 reads TGTGCCAGCAGCTTAGATGTTTCCTATAATTCACCCCTCCATTTT.

V gene TRBV2 combines with J gene TRBJ2-3, with 7 nucleotides matching TRBD2. With 5 bases clipped from V and 0 bases from J, the junction kept 11 bases outside the gene matches. This CDR3 spans 17 amino acids. Germline lookup yields CDR1 SNHLY and CDR2 FYNNEI. The CDR3 coding sequence is TGTGCCAGCAGTTTCCCTATGACTAGCCGTAGCACAGATACGCAGTATTTT. It translates to CASSFPMTSRSTDTQYF. Complete variable domain (other parts from reference TRBV2 and TRBJ2-3): EPEVTQTPSHQVTQMGQEVILRCVPISNHLYFYWYRQILGQKVEFLVSFYNNEISEKSEIFDDQFSVERPDGSNFTLKIRSTKLEDSAMYFCASSFPMTSRSTDTQYFGPGTRLTVL.

The J gene is TRBJ1-1, the V gene TRBV6-2 or TRBV6-3; the D gene is possibly TRBD1 (6 bases). The V gene's germline CDR1 is MNHEY and CDR2 SVGEGT. Trimming cost V 6 bases and J 4 bases, with 15 bases left between them. This CDR3 is 14 amino acids long. Here the CDR3 DNA reads TGTGCCAGCAGCAGAGCCCAGGGGATCACTGAAGCTTTCTTT. It specifies CASSRAQGITEAFF.

A single count supports this clone. V gene TRBV12-3 or TRBV12-4 combines with J gene TRBJ2-5; 7 positions agree with TRBD2. V lost 8 bases to trimming and J lost 7 bases; unmatched junction nucleotides: 1. The CDR3 totals 10 residues. CDR3 sequence (DNA): TGTGCCAGCGGGGGGGGGACCCAGTACTTC. Protein sequence: CASGGGTQYF.

This sequence joins TRBV4-2 and TRBJ2-3; the match to TRBD2 covers 9 bases. This CDR3 region has 16 residues. Germline V gives CDR1 LGHNA, CDR2 YNFKEQ. V lost 2 bases and J lost 4; bases outside the gene matches: 7. DNA for the CDR3: TGTGCCAGCAGCCAACTGCTAGCGGGGATCGCAGATACGCAGTATTTT. This encodes CASSQLLAGIADTQYF.

The J gene is TRBJ1-6, the V gene TRBV2; 7 bases match TRBD1. The CDR3 covers 15 residues. The germline V gene has CDR1 SNHLY and CDR2 FYNNEI. V shed 3 bases, J shed 9 bases, and the junction held 8 bases outside the gene matches. The CDR3 nucleotides read TGTGCCAGCAGTGATGGAAGGGGGCCAAGTTCACCCCTCCACTTT. As protein: CASSDGRGPSSPLHF.

This chain joins TRBV2 and TRBJ1-5; a possible D gene is TRBD1 (6 bases). Germline assignment: CDR1 SNHLY and CDR2 FYNNEI. The CDR3 is made up of 14 amino acids. V was cut by 5 bases and J by 9 bases, with 17 bases left in between. CDR3 DNA: TGTGCCAGCAGTCCAACAGGGAGGGCCGGGCCCCAGCATTTT. Its protein product is CASSPTGRAGPQHF.

This clone was counted a single time. The V and J genes are TRBV19 and TRBJ2-3; 8 bases are a match to TRBD2. Germline CDR1 reads LNHDA; CDR2 reads SQIVND (reference sequence). This CDR3 has 15 amino acids. V shed 8 bases and J 5 bases; nucleotides not matched to a gene: 12. The CDR3 DNA reads as TGTGCCAGTCGCCCCGGGGGGGCCGGGGGAGATACGCAGTATTTT. Encoded protein: CASRPGGAGGDTQYF.

The chain couples TRBV7-9 to TRBJ2-5; 8 nucleotides align to TRBD1. CDR3 length: 16 residues. Germline CDR1 SEHNR, CDR2 FQNEAQ (reference sequence). V shed 5 bases and J 3 bases; nucleotides not matched to a gene: 11. This chain's CDR3 is CASSPEVGQVKETQYF. Here the CDR3 DNA reads TGTGCCAGCAGCCCAGAGGTGGGACAGGTTAAAGAGACCCAGTACTTC.

The chain carries TRBV11-2 and TRBJ1-5; the match to TRBD1 covers 7 bases. The CDR3 consists of 15 residues. V lost 0 bases to trimming and J lost 1 base; unmatched junction nucleotides: 0. Germline lookup yields CDR1 SGHAT and CDR2 FQNNGV. The DNA for the CDR3 is TGTGCCAGCAGCTTAGACAGGGGGAGCAATCAGCCCCAGCATTTT. Protein: CASSLDRGSNQPQHF.

V is TRBV5-1 and J is TRBJ1-1; 7 bases match TRBD1. CDR1 SGHRS and CDR2 YFSETQ come from the germline V gene. With V trimmed by 3 bases and J by 2 bases, 4 bases remained unmatched. The CDR3 covers 14 residues. The CDR3 reads CASSSGQTNTEAFF. In DNA form, the CDR3 reads TGCGCCAGCAGCTCGGGACAGACTAACACTGAAGCTTTCTTT.

V gene TRBV4-2 combines with J gene TRBJ2-7; 9 bases agree with TRBD1. Germline V gene data show CDR1 as LGHNA and CDR2 as YNFKEQ. V gave up 1 base and J gave up 1 base; unmatched junction bases: 2. The CDR3 is made up of 15 amino acids. The CDR3: CASSQAGQGSYEQYF. CDR3 coding DNA: TGTGCCAGCAGCCAAGCGGGACAGGGATCCTACGAGCAGTACTTC.

J is TRBJ2-5 and V is TRBV7-8; TRBD2 matches 10 bases. This CDR3 has 17 amino acids. The germline gives CDR1 SGHVS, CDR2 FQNEAQ. J lost 2 bases, V lost 0 bases, and 6 bases had no gene match. CDR3 bases: TGTGCCAGCAGCTTAGCCACCGGGACTAGCGTTCAAGAGACCCAGTACTTC. It is translated as CASSLATGTSVQETQYF.

This chain links TRBV3-1 (or the pseudogene TRBV3-2) with TRBJ2-3; no clear D. The germline V gene encodes CDR1 LGHDT and CDR2 YNNKEL (reference sequence). Trimming removed 4 bases at V and 6 bases at J, with 5 bases between. The CDR3 covers 11 residues. CDR3 nucleotide sequence: TGTGCCAGCAGCCCCAGGGATACGCAGTATTTT. Encoded protein: CASSPRDTQYF.